These T cell receptor beta chains were read from a single sample in a study of response to subunit inactivated influenza vaccine. TCRdb passed the RT-PCR reads through MiXCR, listing each CDR3 protein once. The sample has a few hundred thousand distinct CDR3 sequences, over 9% seen once. The sequencing here drew on non-naive T cells sorted from PBMCs, taken 14 to 15 days before vaccination. These receptors were taken from a man aged 50 to 60 who received an inactivated influenza vaccine. The CDR3 runs from the conserved cysteine through the conserved F or W. Each record gives: clone size, CDR3 length, V gene, D gene, J gene, CDR3 DNA, CDR3 protein. D genes are given only for firm matches. For some rows the clone size is stated as once, few or many, or as a class when expanded; others skip it.

-	17	TRBV5-1	-	TRBJ2-1	TGCGCCAGCAGCCGTCATTGGGACCGAGGCCTAGACAATGAGCAGTTCTTC	CASSRHWDRGLDNEQFF
few	15	TRBV3-1	-	TRBJ2-6	TGTGCCAGCAGCCATCTCGCTACAGGTCGGGACGTCCTGACTTTC	CASSHLATGRDVLTF
many	15	TRBV4-2	-	TRBJ2-3	TGTGCCAGCAGCCAAGTTAGCACTAGCACAGATACGCAGTATTTT	CASSQVSTSTDTQYF
few	14	TRBV20-1	-	TRBJ2-1	TGCAGTGCTAGAGATCAGGGGTCCTACAATGAGCAGTTCTTC	CSARDQGSYNEQFF
few	15	TRBV12-3/TRBV12-4	TRBD1	TRBJ2-5	TGTGCCAGCAGTTTCCGGACAGGGTGGGAGGAGACCCAGTACTTC	CASSFRTGWEETQYF
-	14	TRBV7-3	TRBD2	TRBJ2-1	TGTGCCAGCAGCCCGGGACTACTTGCGGATGAGCAGTTCTTC	CASSPGLLADEQFF
-	13	TRBV6-1	TRBD1	TRBJ2-2	TGTGCCAGCAGTGCAGGGGGATCCGGGGAGCTGTTTTTT	CASSAGGSGELFF
few	14	TRBV29-1	-	TRBJ2-3	TGCAGCGTTGTGACCGGGTTCATGCCAGATACGCAGTATTTT	CSVVTGFMPDTQYF
many	14	TRBV3-1	TRBD1	TRBJ2-7	TGTGCCAGCAGCGCTCGACAGGGCCCCTACGAGCAGTACTTC	CASSARQGPYEQYF
-	15	TRBV12-3/TRBV12-4	-	TRBJ2-4	TGTGCCAGCAGTTTAAGTCTTGGGGCCAAAAACATTCAGTACTTC	CASSLSLGAKNIQYF
few	14	TRBV20-1	TRBD1	TRBJ1-1	TGCAGTGCCACCCAGGGGGCGCGGTACACTGAAGCTTTCTTT	CSATQGARYTEAFF
few	15	TRBV11-2	-	TRBJ2-5	TGTGCCAGCACCCCGGGCCAGACCTATGCAGAGACCCAGTACTTC	CASTPGQTYAETQYF
few	15	TRBV7-9	TRBD1	TRBJ2-1	TGTGCCAGCAGCCAGCAAGGGACAGTCGTGAATGAGCAGTTCTTC	CASSQQGTVVNEQFF
few	15	TRBV18	-	TRBJ2-2	TGTGCCAGCTCACCACCGGGGTCGAACACCGGGGAGCTGTTTTTT	CASSPPGSNTGELFF
-	15	TRBV11-2	-	TRBJ1-1	TGTGCCAGCAGCTTAGCATTCGGGGCAGGGACTGAAGCTTTCTTT	CASSLAFGAGTEAFF
-	15	TRBV12-3/TRBV12-4	-	TRBJ2-2	TGTGCCAGCAGTTTAGCGGGAGTGGTCACCGGGGAGCTGTTTTTT	CASSLAGVVTGELFF